This TCR beta chain was retrieved from a study of OX40 agonist ivuxolimab in advanced cancers. The assay was immunoSEQ multiplex PCR, and TCRdb's table has in-frame clones only and misses some. The data show over 15,000 clones, about 76% seen once. This CDR3 region has 15 residues. CDR1 is MDHEN, CDR2 SYDVKM, per germline. V lost 5 bases, J lost 1 base, and 7 bases stayed unmatched. The receptor comes from an adult with an advanced solid tumor such as melanoma, head and neck, liver or kidney cancer. V gene TRBV28 combines with J gene TRBJ1-1; 7 bases match TRBD1. The input for sequencing was CD4+ or CD8+ T cells sorted from blood, taken in a trial of the OX40 agonist ivuxolimab. CDR3 sequence reads: CASSVPRTGNTEAFF. The CDR3 DNA reads as TGTGCCAGCAGTGTTCCTAGGACAGGGAACACTGAAGCTTTCTTT.